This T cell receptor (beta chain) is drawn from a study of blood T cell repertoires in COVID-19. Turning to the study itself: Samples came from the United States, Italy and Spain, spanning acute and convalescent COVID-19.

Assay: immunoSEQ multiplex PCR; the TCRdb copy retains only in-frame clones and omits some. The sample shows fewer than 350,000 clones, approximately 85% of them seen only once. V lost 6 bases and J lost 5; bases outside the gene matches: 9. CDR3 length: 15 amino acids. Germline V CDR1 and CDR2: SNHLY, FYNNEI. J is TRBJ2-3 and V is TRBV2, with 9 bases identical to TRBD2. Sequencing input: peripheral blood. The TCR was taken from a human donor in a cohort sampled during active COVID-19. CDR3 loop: CASRVSGGGGDTQYF. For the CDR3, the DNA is TGTGCCAGCAGGGTTAGCGGGGGCGGTGGAGATACGCAGTATTTT.